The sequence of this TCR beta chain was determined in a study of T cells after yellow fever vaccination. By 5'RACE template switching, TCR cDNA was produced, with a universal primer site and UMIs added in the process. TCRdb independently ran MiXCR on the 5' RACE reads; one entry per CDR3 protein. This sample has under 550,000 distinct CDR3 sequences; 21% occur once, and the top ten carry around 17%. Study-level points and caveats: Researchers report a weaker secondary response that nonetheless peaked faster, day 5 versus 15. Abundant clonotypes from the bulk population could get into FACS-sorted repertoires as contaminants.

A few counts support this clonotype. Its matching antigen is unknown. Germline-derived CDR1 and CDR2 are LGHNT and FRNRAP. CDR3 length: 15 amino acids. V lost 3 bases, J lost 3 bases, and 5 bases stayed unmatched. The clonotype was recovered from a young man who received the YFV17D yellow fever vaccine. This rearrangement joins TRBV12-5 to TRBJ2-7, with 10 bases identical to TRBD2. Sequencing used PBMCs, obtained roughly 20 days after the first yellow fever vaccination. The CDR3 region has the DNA TGTGCTAGTGGTTTCCAACCTAGCGGGGGCTACGAGCAGTACTTC. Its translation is CASGFQPSGGYEQYF. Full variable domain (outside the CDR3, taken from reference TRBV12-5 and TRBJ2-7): DARVTQTPRHKVTEMGQEVTMRCQPILGHNTVFWYRQTMMQGLELLAYFRNRAPLDDSGMPKDRFSAEMPDATLATLKIQPSEPRDSAVYFCASGFQPSGGYEQYFGPGTRLTVT.